One and the same sample provided the 2 T cell receptor beta chains below, sequenced in a study of cytomegalovirus exposure and HLA in healthy donors. In the PCR, 60 Vbeta and 13 Jbeta primers were used. Clones were read by immunoSEQ multiplex PCR, and TCRdb kept only the in-frame ones, dropping some. Counted here are more than 85,000 clones, 76% occurring once; the ten biggest clones make up roughly 13%. The sequenced sample consisted of PBMCs. The receptors originated from a young man in good health and CMV-seropositive.

This chain uses TRBV11-2 with TRBJ2-7, with D possibly TRBD1 on 5 matching bases. The V and J ends lost 4 bases and 2 bases respectively, with 18 bases between them. The CDR3 has 16 residues. Germline lookup yields CDR1 SGHAT and CDR2 FQNNGV. The CDR3 sequence is CASSSLPLDRPYEQYF. The CDR3 DNA reads as TGTGCCAGCAGCTCACTCCCCCTCGACAGACCCTACGAGCAGTACTTC.

The chain is built from TRBV9 and TRBJ1-3; D perhaps matches TRBD1 (5 bases). CDR3 length equals 16 residues. Germline CDR1 is SGDLS and CDR2 is YYNGEE. Trimming stripped 2 bases from V and 1 base from J, with 13 bases between. CDR3 in DNA: TGTGCCAGCAGCGTGGCGGGTCGGGGGTCTGGAAACACCATATATTTT. Protein product: CASSVAGRGSGNTIYF. Using reference TRBV9 and TRBJ1-3 for the parts outside the CDR3, the full variable domain is DSGVTQTPKHLITATGQRVTLRCSPRSGDLSVYWYQQSLDQGLQFLIQYYNGEERAKGNILERFSAQQFPDLHSELNLSSLELGDSALYFCASSVAGRGSGNTIYFGEGSWLTVV.